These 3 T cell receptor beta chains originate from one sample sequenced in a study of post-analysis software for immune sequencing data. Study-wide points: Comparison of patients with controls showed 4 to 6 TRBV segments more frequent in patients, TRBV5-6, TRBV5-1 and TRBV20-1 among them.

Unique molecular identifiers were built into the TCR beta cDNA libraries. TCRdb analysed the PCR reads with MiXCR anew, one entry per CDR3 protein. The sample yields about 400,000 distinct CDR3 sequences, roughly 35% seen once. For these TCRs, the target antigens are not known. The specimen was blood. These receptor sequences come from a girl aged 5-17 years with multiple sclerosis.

The CDR3 reads CASSQAAWRRGGSDQETQYF. CDR3 nucleotides: TGTGCCAGCAGCCAAGCAGCCTGGAGGCGGGGGGGCTCGGACCAAGAGACCCAGTACTTC. The chain recombines TRBV4-2 with TRBJ2-5, with 9 bases lining up with TRBD2. Looked up from germline, CDR1 is LGHNA and CDR2 is YNFKEQ. CDR3 size: 20 residues. V lost 1 base, J lost 0 bases, and 15 bases stayed unmatched.

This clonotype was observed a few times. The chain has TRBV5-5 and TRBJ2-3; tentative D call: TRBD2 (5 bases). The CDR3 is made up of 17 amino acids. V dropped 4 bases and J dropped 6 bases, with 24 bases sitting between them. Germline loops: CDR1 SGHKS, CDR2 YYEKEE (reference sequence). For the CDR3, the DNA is TGTGCCAGCAGCGGCCAGGCCCGTGGTTTAAGAGGGGATACGCAGTATTTT. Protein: CASSGQARGLRGDTQYF.

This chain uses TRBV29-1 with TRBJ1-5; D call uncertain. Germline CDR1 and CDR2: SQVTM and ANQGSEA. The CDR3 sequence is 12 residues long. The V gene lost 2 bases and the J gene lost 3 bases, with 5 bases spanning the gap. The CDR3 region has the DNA TGCAGCGTTGAATTACCCAATCAGCCCCAGCATTTT. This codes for CSVELPNQPQHF.